This entry lists 3 T cell receptor beta chains sequenced from one sample in a study of cytomegalovirus exposure and HLA in healthy donors (dated by TCRdb to 2016 to 2017). Libraries were constructed by the immunoSEQ multiplex PCR assay. For the multiplex PCR, a mixture combining 60 forward primers for TCR Vbeta segments and 13 reverse primers for TCR Jbeta segments was used. TCRdb stores this immuneACCESS table with in-frame sequences only. Part of the clones is absent; in the studies checked, under half of the shortfall reflects unresolved V genes, and no reason is known for the rest. The sample records approximately 130,000 clones, around 73% of which are singletons. 1.2% of the sample belongs to the ten largest clones. Sequencing was performed on PBMCs. The receptors here all came from a man in his forties or fifties in good health and CMV-seronegative.

This clone was recorded a few times. The gene calls are TRBV27 and TRBJ2-3; TRBD1 aligns across 12 bases. Trimming at V came to 0 bases and at J to 4 bases, leaving 8 bases not matched to a gene. CDR1 is MNHEY, CDR2 SMNVEV, per germline (reference sequence). This CDR3 has 18 residues. This chain's CDR3 is CASSLSAGTGGYSDTQYF. CDR3 coding DNA: TGTGCCAGCAGTTTATCGGCCGGGACAGGGGGCTATTCAGATACGCAGTATTTT.

This chain joins TRBV14 and TRBJ2-2; TRBD1 might be the D (6 bases). In germline, CDR1 is SGHDN, CDR2 FVKESK. The V gene lost 1 base and the J gene lost 4 bases, with 16 bases spanning the gap. CDR3 size: 17 residues. The CDR3 region is CASSQATGPISTGELFF. In DNA form, the CDR3 reads TGTGCCAGCAGCCAAGCTACAGGGCCAATTTCCACCGGGGAGCTGTTTTTT.

This rearrangement joins TRBV2 to TRBJ2-3; D may be TRBD2 (6 bases). Trimming removed 7 bases at V and 6 bases at J, with 14 bases between. The CDR3 runs 13 residues. Germline V CDR1 and CDR2: SNHLY, FYNNEI. DNA for the CDR3: TGTGCCAGCATGTGGCTAGCGAGGGATACGCAGTATTTT. It codes for CASMWLARDTQYF.